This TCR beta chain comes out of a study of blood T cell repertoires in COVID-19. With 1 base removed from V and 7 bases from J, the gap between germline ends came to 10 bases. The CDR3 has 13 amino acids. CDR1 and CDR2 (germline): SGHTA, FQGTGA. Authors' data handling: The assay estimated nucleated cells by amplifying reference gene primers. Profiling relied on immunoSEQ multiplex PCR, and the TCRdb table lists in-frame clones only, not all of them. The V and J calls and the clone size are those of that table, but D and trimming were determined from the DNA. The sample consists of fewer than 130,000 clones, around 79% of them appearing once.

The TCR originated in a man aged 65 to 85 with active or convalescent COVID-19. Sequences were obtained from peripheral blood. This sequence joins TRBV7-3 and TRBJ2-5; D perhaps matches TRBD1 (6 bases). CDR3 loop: CASSLIPDRTQYF. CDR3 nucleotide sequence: TGTGCCAGCAGCTTAATCCCGGACAGGACCCAGTACTTC. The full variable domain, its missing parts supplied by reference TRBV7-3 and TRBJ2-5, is GAGVSQTPSNKVTEKGKYVELRCDPISGHTALYWYRQSLGQGPEFLIYFQGTGAADDSGLPNDRFFAVRPEGSVSTLKIQRTERGDSAVYLCASSLIPDRTQYFGPGTRLLVL.